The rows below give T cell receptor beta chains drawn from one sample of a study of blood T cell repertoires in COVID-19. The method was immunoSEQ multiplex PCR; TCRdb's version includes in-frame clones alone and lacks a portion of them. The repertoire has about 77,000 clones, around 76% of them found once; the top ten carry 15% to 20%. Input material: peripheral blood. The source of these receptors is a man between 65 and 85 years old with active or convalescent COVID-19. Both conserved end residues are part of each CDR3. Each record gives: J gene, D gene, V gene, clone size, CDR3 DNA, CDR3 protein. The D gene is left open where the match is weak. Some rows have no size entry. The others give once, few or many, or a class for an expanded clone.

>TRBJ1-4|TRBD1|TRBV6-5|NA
TGTGCCAGCAGTACGACAGGGGGAGCGGAAAAACTGTTTTTT
CASSTTGGAEKLFF
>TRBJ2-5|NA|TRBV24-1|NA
TGTGCCACCAGTGACCCTAATATATTGGAGACCCAGTACTTC
CATSDPNILETQYF
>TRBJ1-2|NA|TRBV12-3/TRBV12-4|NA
TGTGCCAGCAGTTCAGGGGACTATGGCTACACCTTC
CASSSGDYGYTF
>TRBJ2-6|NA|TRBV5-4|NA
TGTGCCAGCAGCCCAAGGGGGGGGCTGGCTGGCGTCCTGACTTTC
CASSPRGGLAGVLTF
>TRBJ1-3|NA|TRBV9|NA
TGTGCCAGCAGCACGCAGGGAGGCTCTGGAAACACCATATATTTT
CASSTQGGSGNTIYF
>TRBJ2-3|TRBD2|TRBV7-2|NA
TGTGCCAGCAGCGTTAGCGGGGGGGCCGGCACAGATACGCAGTATTTT
CASSVSGGAGTDTQYF
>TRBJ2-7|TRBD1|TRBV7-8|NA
TGTGCCAGCAGCCGGGGCCAGGGGGCGGCAGGTTACGAGCAGTACTTC
CASSRGQGAAGYEQYF
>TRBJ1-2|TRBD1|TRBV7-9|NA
TGTGCCAGCAGCTTAGGGGCAGGGGGCTATGGCTACACCTTC
CASSLGAGGYGYTF
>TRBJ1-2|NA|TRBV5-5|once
TGTGCCAGCAGCTTGGTAGTAGGGGAGGGGTATGGCTACACCTTC
CASSLVVGEGYGYTF
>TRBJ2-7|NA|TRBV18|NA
TGTGCCAGCTCACCTCCGGGTTACCCCTACGAGCAGTACTTC
CASSPPGYPYEQYF
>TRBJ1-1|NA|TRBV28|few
TGTGCCAGCGGCCTTAAGAGCAGGGTCCAAACTGGAGCTTTCTTT
CASGLKSRVQTGAFF
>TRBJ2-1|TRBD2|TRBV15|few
TGTGCCACCAGCAGAGATGGGAGCGGGGATCACAATGAGCAGTTCTTC
CATSRDGSGDHNEQFF
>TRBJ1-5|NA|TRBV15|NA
TGTGCCACCAGCAGAGATAAGGCAGGGTCGCAGCCCCAGCATTTT
CATSRDKAGSQPQHF
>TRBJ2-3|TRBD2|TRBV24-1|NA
TGTGCCACCAGTAAACTAGCGGGGGGCCCAGATACGCAGTATTTT
CATSKLAGGPDTQYF
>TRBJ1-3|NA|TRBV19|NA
TGTGCCAGTAGTATAGGGACAGCTGGAAACACCATATATTTT
CASSIGTAGNTIYF
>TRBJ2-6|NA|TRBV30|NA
TGTGCCTGGGGTCCGCGGAGGGTAGGGGCCAACGTCCTGACTTTC
CAWGPRRVGANVLTF
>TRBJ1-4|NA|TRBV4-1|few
TGCGCCAGCAGCCAGTTAGTGTATGAAAAACTGTTTTTT
CASSQLVYEKLFF
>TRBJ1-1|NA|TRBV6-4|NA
TGTGCCAGCAGTTCACAGGGGAACACTGAAGCTTTCTTT
CASSSQGNTEAFF
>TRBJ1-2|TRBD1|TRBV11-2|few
TGTGCCAGCAGCTTGGGACAGGGGGCTTCCGATGGCTACACCTTC
CASSLGQGASDGYTF
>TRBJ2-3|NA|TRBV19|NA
TGTGCCAGTAGTTGGGGGAGGCCCACAGATACGCAGTATTTT
CASSWGRPTDTQYF
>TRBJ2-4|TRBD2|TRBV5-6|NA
TGTGCCAGCAGCTTACTAGCGGGGGGGCCGGTGGCTAACATTCAGTACTTC
CASSLLAGGPVANIQYF
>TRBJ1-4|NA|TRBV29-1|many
TGCAGCGTTGAAGACGGGGATCTTAATGAAAAACTGTTTTTT
CSVEDGDLNEKLFF
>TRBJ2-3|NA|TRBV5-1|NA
TGCGCCAGCAGCTTCCGGGCGACGCAGGGAGATACGCAGTATTTT
CASSFRATQGDTQYF
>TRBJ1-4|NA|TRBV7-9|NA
TGTGCCAGCAGCTACTACTTACAGGGAAGGGAAAAACTGTTTTTT
CASSYYLQGREKLFF
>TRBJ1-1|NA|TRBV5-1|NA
TGCGCCAGCAGCTTGGCGGGGATGAACACTGAAGCTTTCTTT
CASSLAGMNTEAFF
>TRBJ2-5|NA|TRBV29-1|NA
TGCAGCGTTGGCATCACCGGGACAAACGTTGCCCAGTACTTC
CSVGITGTNVAQYF